These T cell receptor beta chains were read from a single sample in a study of T cells after yellow fever vaccination. TCRdb recomputed calls from the 5' RACE reads with MiXCR, one row per CDR3 protein. The sample includes 300,000 to 400,000 distinct CDR3 sequences, 8.7% of them seen just once. Sample: PBMCs, taken on the day of the first yellow fever vaccination. These receptors were taken from a young man who received the YFV17D yellow fever vaccine. The CDR3 runs from the conserved cysteine through the conserved F or W. The order of the fields is clone size, J gene, D gene, V gene, CDR3 protein, CDR3 DNA. D genes are given only for firm matches. Clone size appears in some rows only: once, few, many, or a class for an expanded clone.

-	TRBJ2-7	TRBD1	TRBV2	CARWTGKNEQYF	TGTGCCAGATGGACAGGGAAGAACGAGCAGTACTTC
-	TRBJ2-3	TRBD1	TRBV4-1	CASSQGGQVPRVGTDTQYF	TGCGCCAGCAGCCAAGGGGGACAGGTGCCTCGAGTTGGGACAGATACGCAGTATTTT
few	TRBJ2-2	TRBD2	TRBV6-5	CASSYKAGGELFF	TGTGCCAGCAGTTACAAAGCGGGGGGGGAGCTGTTTTTT
few	TRBJ1-1	TRBD1	TRBV5-1	CASSYYPGQGEPEAFF	TGCGCCAGCAGCTACTATCCGGGACAGGGGGAACCTGAAGCTTTCTTT
-	TRBJ1-2	-	TRBV15	CATQGFADSYGYTF	TGTGCCACCCAGGGGTTTGCAGATTCCTATGGCTACACCTTC
many	TRBJ2-1	TRBD1	TRBV7-2	CASSALWTGGNEQFF	TGTGCCAGCAGCGCCCTATGGACAGGGGGCAATGAGCAGTTCTTC
few	TRBJ2-3	-	TRBV4-2	CASSRDKGAGTQYF	TGTGCCAGCAGCCGGGACAAGGGAGCGGGTACGCAGTATTTT
-	TRBJ1-1	-	TRBV6-5	CASSYGTGLGTEAFF	TGTGCCAGCAGTTACGGTACCGGGTTGGGCACTGAAGCTTTCTTT
-	TRBJ2-1	TRBD2	TRBV3-1	CASSQFGAGGGNEQFF	TGTGCCAGCAGCCAATTCGGGGCGGGGGGTGGCAATGAGCAGTTCTTC
many	TRBJ2-1	-	TRBV7-6	CASSPSIGGRSYNEQFF	TGTGCCAGCAGCCCCTCCATCGGGGGCCGCTCCTACAATGAGCAGTTCTTC
many	TRBJ1-5	-	TRBV12-3/TRBV12-4	CASSLGGGDNQPQHF	TGTGCCAGCAGTTTAGGAGGGGGGGACAATCAGCCCCAGCATTTT
-	TRBJ1-1	-	TRBV4-1	CASSLPGFFSAFF	TGCGCCAGCAGCCTTCCCGGGTTTTTTTCAGCTTTCTTT
-	TRBJ1-2	TRBD1	TRBV6-5	CASSYSGQGQFGYTF	TGTGCCAGCAGTTACTCAGGACAGGGCCAGTTTGGCTACACCTTC
many	TRBJ1-2	-	TRBV28	CASSSPGKGYTF	TGTGCCAGCAGCTCCCCCGGAAAAGGCTACACCTTC
many	TRBJ2-3	-	TRBV24-1	CATSDSTDTQYF	TGTGCCACCAGTGATAGCACAGATACGCAGTATTTT
-	TRBJ2-7	-	TRBV7-6	CASSFRTSSSYEQYF	TGTGCCAGCAGCTTTAGGACATCAAGCTCCTACGAGCAGTACTTC
few	TRBJ1-2	-	TRBV9	CASSGTDDYGYTF	TGTGCCAGCAGCGGAACGGACGACTATGGCTACACCTTC
-	TRBJ2-1	-	TRBV20-1	CCARQGNPYNEQFF	TGCTGTGCTCGCCAGGGCAATCCCTACAATGAGCAGTTCTTC
few	TRBJ2-5	TRBD2	TRBV7-2	CASSLGRSSLAPARETQYF	TGTGCCAGCAGCTTAGGGCGATCCTCACTAGCGCCGGCCCGAGAGACCCAGTACTTC
few	TRBJ2-5	TRBD1	TRBV11-2	CASSLLQGAEVETQYF	TGTGCCAGCAGCTTATTACAGGGGGCTGAGGTGGAGACCCAGTACTTC
few	TRBJ1-2	TRBD1	TRBV18	CASSRLTGDYGYTF	TGTGCCAGCTCCCGTCTGACAGGGGACTATGGCTACACCTTC
-	TRBJ2-1	TRBD2	TRBV5-1	CASSFDLAGKNEQFF	TGCGCCAGCAGCTTTGATCTAGCGGGGAAAAATGAGCAGTTCTTC
few	TRBJ2-3	-	TRBV7-6	CASSLEVGETDTQYF	TGTGCCAGCAGCTTAGAGGTCGGGGAGACAGATACGCAGTATTTT
many	TRBJ2-1	-	TRBV20-1	CSALAERNEQFF	TGCAGTGCCCTTGCGGAACGGAATGAGCAGTTCTTC
-	TRBJ2-1	-	TRBV4-2	CASGPRGPLNEQFF	TGTGCCAGCGGCCCGCGGGGTCCGCTCAATGAGCAGTTCTTC
-	TRBJ2-1	-	TRBV20-1	CSARDLIHIEQFF	TGCAGTGCTAGAGATCTTATTCATATTGAGCAGTTCTTC
many	TRBJ1-1	TRBD1	TRBV6-1	CASTPGTGMNTEAFF	TGTGCCAGCACCCCCGGGACAGGGATGAACACTGAAGCTTTCTTT
-	TRBJ2-1	-	TRBV9	CASTPPPEGANNEQFF	TGTGCCAGCACCCCCCCCCCGGAGGGGGCAAACAATGAGCAGTTCTTC
-	TRBJ2-3	-	TRBV6-2/TRBV6-3	CASSYSRGANDFTDTQYF	TGTGCCAGCAGTTACTCGAGAGGCGCGAACGATTTCACAGATACGCAGTATTTT
many	TRBJ1-2	TRBD1	TRBV3-1	CASSHGSGTVVYGYTF	TGTGCCAGCAGCCACGGATCCGGGACAGTTGTGTATGGCTACACCTTC
few	TRBJ2-2	-	TRBV6-5	CASSSWTLNTGELFF	TGTGCCAGCAGTTCCTGGACACTTAACACCGGGGAGCTGTTTTTT
-	TRBJ1-1	-	TRBV18	CASSSTSTEAFF	TGTGCCAGCTCTTCCACAAGCACTGAAGCTTTCTTT
few	TRBJ2-2	TRBD2	TRBV6-5	CASSSLGGWVSGELFF	TGTGCCAGCAGTTCCCTGGGGGGGTGGGTCTCCGGGGAGCTGTTTTTT
-	TRBJ1-5	TRBD1	TRBV5-5	CASNTGVNQPQHF	TGTGCCAGCAATACAGGGGTCAATCAGCCCCAGCATTTT
-	TRBJ2-3	TRBD2	TRBV20-1	CSGSGGAGTDTQYF	TGCAGTGGAAGCGGGGGGGCTGGCACAGATACGCAGTATTTT
-	TRBJ2-7	-	TRBV7-3	CASSFGPAEEQYF	TGTGCCAGCAGCTTTGGACCGGCTGAGGAGCAGTACTTC
-	TRBJ1-2	TRBD1	TRBV20-1	CSARVNRGFYGYTF	TGCAGTGCTAGAGTTAACAGGGGTTTTTATGGCTACACCTTC
few	TRBJ1-5	-	TRBV4-2	CASSQDPQGVYSNQPQHF	TGTGCCAGCAGCCAAGATCCCCAGGGTGTATATAGCAATCAGCCCCAGCATTTT
few	TRBJ2-7	-	TRBV7-6	CASSYTLGAEQYF	TGTGCCAGCAGCTATACCCTGGGAGCCGAGCAGTACTTC
-	TRBJ1-5	TRBD1	TRBV30	CAWSDRGSRQPQHF	TGTGCCTGGAGCGACAGGGGTTCACGTCAGCCCCAGCATTTT
many	TRBJ1-4	TRBD1	TRBV12-3/TRBV12-4	CASSKDRGQEKLFF	TGTGCCAGCAGCAAAGACAGGGGGCAAGAAAAACTGTTTTTT
many	TRBJ1-1	-	TRBV7-2	CASTPGREAFF	TGTGCCAGCACCCCCGGCAGAGAAGCTTTCTTT
few	TRBJ2-5	TRBD2	TRBV7-9	CASSFSPTLASETQYF	TGTGCCAGCAGCTTCTCCCCCACACTAGCGTCGGAGACCCAGTACTTC
few	TRBJ2-3	-	TRBV23-1	CASSQFGTVSGGSTDTQYF	TGCGCCAGCAGTCAATTCGGGACAGTAAGCGGGGGAAGCACAGATACGCAGTATTTT
-	TRBJ2-2	-	TRBV21-1	CASGHGGSTGELFF	TGTGCCAGCGGGCATGGGGGTAGCACCGGGGAGCTGTTTTTT
-	TRBJ1-6	-	TRBV4-1	CASSAQTGPPSSPLHF	TGCGCCAGCAGCGCCCAAACCGGGCCCCCATCTTCACCCCTCCACTTT
-	TRBJ1-2	TRBD1	TRBV28	CASSLPGQGRGYTF	TGTGCCAGCAGTTTGCCGGGACAGGGTCGGGGCTACACCTTC
-	TRBJ1-1	-	TRBV5-1	CASSFRAIEYTEAFF	TGCGCCAGCAGCTTCAGGGCCATTGAGTACACTGAAGCTTTCTTT
few	TRBJ2-5	-	TRBV5-1	CASSLGGSIFQETQYF	TGCGCCAGCAGCTTGGGGGGGAGCATCTTTCAAGAGACCCAGTACTTC
-	TRBJ2-5	TRBD1	TRBV27	CASSPLGGRETQYF	TGTGCCAGCAGTCCCCTAGGGGGCAGGGAGACCCAGTACTTC
few	TRBJ2-3	-	TRBV24-1	CATSDPRGSGWVGGLYTDTQYF	TGTGCCACCAGTGACCCCCGGGGTAGCGGGTGGGTTGGGGGGCTTTACACAGATACGCAGTATTTT
many	TRBJ2-3	TRBD2	TRBV5-1	CASSLGLAGDTDTQYF	TGCGCCAGCAGCTTGGGACTAGCGGGGGACACAGATACGCAGTATTTT
-	TRBJ2-3	-	TRBV20-1	CSARDHEISTDTQYF	TGCAGTGCTAGAGATCACGAGATTAGCACAGATACGCAGTATTTT
few	TRBJ2-2	TRBD1	TRBV5-1	CASSLWTGNTGELFF	TGCGCCAGCAGCTTGTGGACAGGGAACACCGGGGAGCTGTTTTTT